This T cell receptor (beta chain) stems from a study of T cells in Graves' hyperthyroidism and ophthalmopathy. TCR beta CDR3 region amplification was performed from RNA transcripts. The HTBI set primed first-round TCR CDR3 RT-PCR. TCRdb re-analysed the multiplex PCR reads in MiXCR, keeping a single row per CDR3 protein. The sample records hundreds of thousands of distinct CDR3 sequences, over 35% being singletons. The CDR3 spans 15 residues. In germline, CDR1 is SNHLY, CDR2 FYNNEI. Stable disease denoted Graves' hyperthyroidism without ophthalmopathy progression within 18 months. These patients, aged 18 to 65, had recently diagnosed hyperthyroidism lasting under 2 months. On this clonotype: At one end the junction does not follow the germline gene, possibly because of a read error.

This chain joins TRBV2 and TRBJ2-7; TRBD2 might be the D (6 bases). This sequence originates from a man between 18 and 35 years old with Graves' hyperthyroidism. Material: blood. CDR3 sequence: CAGSEAGFFGDEQYF. The CDR3 nucleotides are TGTGCCGGCAGTGAAGCGGGTTTTTTCGGGGACGAGCAGTACTTC.